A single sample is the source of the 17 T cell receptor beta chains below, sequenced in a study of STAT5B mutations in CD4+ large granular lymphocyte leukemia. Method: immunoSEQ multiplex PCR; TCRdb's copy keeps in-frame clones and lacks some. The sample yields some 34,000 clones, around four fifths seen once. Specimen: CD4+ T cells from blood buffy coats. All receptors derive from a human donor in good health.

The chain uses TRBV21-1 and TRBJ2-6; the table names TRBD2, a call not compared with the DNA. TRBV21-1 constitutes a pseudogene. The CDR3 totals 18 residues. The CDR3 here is CASSKARGRSSGANVLTF. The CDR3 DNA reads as TGTGCCAGCAGCAAAGCAAGAGGCAGAAGCTCTGGGGCCAACGTCCTGACTTTC.

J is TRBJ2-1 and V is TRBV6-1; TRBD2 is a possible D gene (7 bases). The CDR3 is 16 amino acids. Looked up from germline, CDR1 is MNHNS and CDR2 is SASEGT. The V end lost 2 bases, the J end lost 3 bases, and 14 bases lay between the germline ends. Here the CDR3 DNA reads TGTGCCAGCAGTGAATGGGGAGGGGGGGGCTACAATGAGCAGTTCTTC. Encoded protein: CASSEWGGGGYNEQFF.

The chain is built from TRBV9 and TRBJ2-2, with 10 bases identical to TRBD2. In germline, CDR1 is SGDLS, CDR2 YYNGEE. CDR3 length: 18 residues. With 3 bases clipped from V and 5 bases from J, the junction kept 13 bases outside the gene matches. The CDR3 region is CASSAPVAGGIETGELFF. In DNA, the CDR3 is TGTGCCAGCAGCGCCCCAGTAGCGGGAGGTATAGAGACCGGGGAGCTGTTTTTT.

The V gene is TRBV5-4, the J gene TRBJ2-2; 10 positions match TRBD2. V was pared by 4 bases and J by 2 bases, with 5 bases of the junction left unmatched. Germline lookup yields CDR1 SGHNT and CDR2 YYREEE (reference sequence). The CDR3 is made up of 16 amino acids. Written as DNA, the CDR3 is TGTGCCAGCAGCCGAAGGACTAGCGGCAACACCGGGGAGCTGTTTTTT. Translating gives CASSRRTSGNTGELFF.

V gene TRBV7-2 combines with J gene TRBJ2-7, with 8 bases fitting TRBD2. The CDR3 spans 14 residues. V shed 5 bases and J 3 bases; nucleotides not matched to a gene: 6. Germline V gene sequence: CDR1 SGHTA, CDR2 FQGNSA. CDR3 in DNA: TGTGCCAGCAGCAACCGGGGGGGTTTCTACGAGCAGTACTTC. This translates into CASSNRGGFYEQYF. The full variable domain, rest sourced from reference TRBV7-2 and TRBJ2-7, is GAGVSQSPSNKVTEKGKDVELRCDPISGHTALYWYRQSLGQGLEFLIYFQGNSAPDKSGLPSDRFSAERTGGSVSTLTIQRTQQEDSAVYLCASSNRGGFYEQYFGPGTRLTVT.

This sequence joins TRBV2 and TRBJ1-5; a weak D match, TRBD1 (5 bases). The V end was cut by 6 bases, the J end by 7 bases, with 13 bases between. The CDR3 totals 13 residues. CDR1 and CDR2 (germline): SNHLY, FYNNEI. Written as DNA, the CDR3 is TGTGCCAGCAGAGGGGCAGTAGGCCAGCCCCAGCATTTT. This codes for CASRGAVGQPQHF.

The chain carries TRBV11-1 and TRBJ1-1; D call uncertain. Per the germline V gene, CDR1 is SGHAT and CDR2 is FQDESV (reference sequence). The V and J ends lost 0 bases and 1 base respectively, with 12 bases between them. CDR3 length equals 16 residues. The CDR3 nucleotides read TGTGCCAGCAGCTTAGCGGTGAGGTGGGGGAACACTGAAGCTTTCTTT. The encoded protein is CASSLAVRWGNTEAFF.

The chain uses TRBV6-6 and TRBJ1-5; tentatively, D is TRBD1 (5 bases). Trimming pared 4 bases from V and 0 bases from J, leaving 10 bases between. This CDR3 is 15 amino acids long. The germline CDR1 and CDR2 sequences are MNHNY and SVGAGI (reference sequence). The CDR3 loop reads CASSSDSYSNQPQHF. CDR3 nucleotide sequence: TGTGCCAGCAGTTCCGACAGTTATAGCAATCAGCCCCAGCATTTT.

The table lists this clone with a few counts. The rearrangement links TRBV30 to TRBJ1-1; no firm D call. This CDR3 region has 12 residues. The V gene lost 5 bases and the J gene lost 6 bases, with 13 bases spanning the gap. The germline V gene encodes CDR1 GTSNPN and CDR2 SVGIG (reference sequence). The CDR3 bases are TGTGCCTGGGGAGGGATTCTTTCTGAAGCTTTCTTT. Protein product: CAWGGILSEAFF.

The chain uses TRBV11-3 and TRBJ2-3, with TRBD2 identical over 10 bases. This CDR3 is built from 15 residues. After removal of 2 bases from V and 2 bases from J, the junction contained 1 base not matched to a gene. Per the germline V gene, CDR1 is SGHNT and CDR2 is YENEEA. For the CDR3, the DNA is TGTGCCAGCAGCTTAAGCGGGGGGGCCACAGATACGCAGTATTTT. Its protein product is CASSLSGGATDTQYF.

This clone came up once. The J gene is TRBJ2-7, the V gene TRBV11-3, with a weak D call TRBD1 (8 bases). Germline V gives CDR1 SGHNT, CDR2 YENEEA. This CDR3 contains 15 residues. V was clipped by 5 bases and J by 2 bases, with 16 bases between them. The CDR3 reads CASSLGGTGTYEQYF. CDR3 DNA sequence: TGTGCCAGCAGCCTCGGGGGGACAGGAACCTACGAGCAGTACTTC. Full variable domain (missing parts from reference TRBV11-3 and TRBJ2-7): EAGVVQSPRYKIIEKKQPVAFWCNPISGHNTLYWYLQNLGQGPELLIRYENEEAVDDSQLPKDRFSAERLKGVDSTLKIQPAELGDSAVYLCASSLGGTGTYEQYFGPGTRLTVT.

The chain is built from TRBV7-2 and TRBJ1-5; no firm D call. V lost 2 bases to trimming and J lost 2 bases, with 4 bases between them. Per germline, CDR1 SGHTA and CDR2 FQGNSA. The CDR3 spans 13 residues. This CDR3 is CASSLRGNQPQHF. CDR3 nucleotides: TGTGCCAGCAGCTTAAGGGGCAATCAGCCCCAGCATTTT.

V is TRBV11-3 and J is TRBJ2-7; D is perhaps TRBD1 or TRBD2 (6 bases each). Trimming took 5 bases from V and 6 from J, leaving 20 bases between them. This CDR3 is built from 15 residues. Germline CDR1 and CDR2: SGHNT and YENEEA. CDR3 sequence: CASSVGGQLSAEQYF. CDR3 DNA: TGTGCCAGCAGCGTCGGGGGCCAATTATCGGCCGAGCAGTACTTC.

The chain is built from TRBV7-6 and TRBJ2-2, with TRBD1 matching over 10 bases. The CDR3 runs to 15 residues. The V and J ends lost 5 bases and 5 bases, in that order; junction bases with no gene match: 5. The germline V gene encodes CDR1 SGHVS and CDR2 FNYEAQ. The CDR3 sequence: CASSPADRGTGELFF. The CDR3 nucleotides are TGTGCCAGCAGCCCGGCGGACAGGGGGACCGGGGAGCTGTTTTTT.

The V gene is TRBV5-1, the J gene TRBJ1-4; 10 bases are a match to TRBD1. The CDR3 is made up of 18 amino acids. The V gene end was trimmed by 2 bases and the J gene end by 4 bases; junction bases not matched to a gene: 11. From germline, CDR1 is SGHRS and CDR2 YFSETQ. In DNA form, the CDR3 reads TGCGCCAGCAGCTTAACCGTGGGACAGGGGTTTGTTAATGAAAAACTGTTTTTT. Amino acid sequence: CASSLTVGQGFVNEKLFF.

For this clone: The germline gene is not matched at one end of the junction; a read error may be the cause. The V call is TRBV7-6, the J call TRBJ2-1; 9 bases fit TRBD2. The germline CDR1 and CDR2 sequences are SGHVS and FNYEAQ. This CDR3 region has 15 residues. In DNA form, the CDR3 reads TGTGCCAGCAGCCTAGCGGGAAGGGTGGCCAATGAGCAGTTCTTC. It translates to CASSLAGRVANEQFF. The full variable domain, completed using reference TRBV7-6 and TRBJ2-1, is GAGVSQSPRYKVTKRGQDVALRCDPISGHVSLYWYRQALGQGPEFLTYFNYEAQQDKSGLPNDRFSAERPEGSISTLTIQRTEQRDSAMYRCASSLAGRVANEQFFGPGTRLTVL.

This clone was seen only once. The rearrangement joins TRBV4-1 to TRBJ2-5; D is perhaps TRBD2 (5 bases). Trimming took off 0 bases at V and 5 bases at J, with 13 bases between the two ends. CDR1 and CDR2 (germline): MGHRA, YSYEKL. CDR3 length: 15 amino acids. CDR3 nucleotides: TGCGCCAGCAGCCAAGATCAGGAGGTGGGGGAGACCCAGTACTTC. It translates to CASSQDQEVGETQYF.